A single sample gave rise to the 30 T cell receptor beta chains below, sequenced in a study of CD8+ T cells in alopecia areata. The sequencing template was cDNA reverse transcribed from extracted RNA. Sequencing used immunoSEQ multiplex PCR; TCRdb keeps in-frame clones, though not all of them. The sample has 120,000 to 150,000 clones; less than 65% are singletons. The sample was CD8+ T cells sorted from blood. These receptor sequences come from a human donor in good health.

The chain links TRBV29-1 to TRBJ2-1; 7 nucleotides agree with TRBD2. This CDR3 spans 15 amino acids. The germline gives CDR1 SQVTM, CDR2 ANQGSEA. The V segment lost 6 bases and the J segment 5 bases; nucleotides outside the gene matches: 13. The CDR3 bases are TGCAGCGTCCTCGCGTGGCTAGCGGATAACAATGAGCAGTTCTTC. This codes for CSVLAWLADNNEQFF.

The J gene is TRBJ2-7, the V gene TRBV29-1; the match to TRBD1 covers 7 bases. V dropped 2 bases and J dropped 3; count of bases not matched to a gene: 4. CDR1 SQVTM and CDR2 ANQGSEA come from the germline V gene. The CDR3 length is 13 residues. Written as DNA, the CDR3 is TGCAGCGTTGAAACCGGGACAGACTACGAGCAGTACTTC. Translating gives CSVETGTDYEQYF.

The rearrangement joins TRBV9 to TRBJ2-5; 8 positions agree with TRBD1. Germline loops: CDR1 SGDLS, CDR2 YYNGEE. Unmatched junction bases numbered 9, after V lost 3 bases and J lost 5 bases. The CDR3 is made up of 15 amino acids. This CDR3 is CASSETGGWQETQYF. CDR3 sequence (DNA): TGTGCCAGCAGCGAAACAGGGGGTTGGCAGGAGACCCAGTACTTC.

V gene TRBV7-8 combines with J gene TRBJ2-3; D assignment may be TRBD1 or TRBD2 (5 bases each). This CDR3 spans 15 amino acids. Trimming removed 1 base from V and 4 bases from J, with 12 bases in between. Germline CDR1 reads SGHVS; CDR2 reads FQNEAQ. CDR3 sequence reads: CASSLEGRWADTQYF. The CDR3 coding sequence is TGTGCCAGCAGCTTAGAGGGACGGTGGGCAGATACGCAGTATTTT.

This chain links TRBV27 with TRBJ2-1; TRBD1 agrees at 9 bases. Germline V gene sequence: CDR1 MNHEY, CDR2 SMNVEV (reference sequence). This CDR3 contains 14 residues. The junction had 4 bases not matched to a gene; V was cut back by 4 bases and J by 6 bases. For the CDR3, the DNA is TGTGCCAGCAGTTCCCGGGACAGGGTCAATGAGCAGTTCTTC. Translating it yields CASSSRDRVNEQFF.

The chain links TRBV6-1 to TRBJ2-7, with TRBD1 identical over 10 bases. With 1 base clipped from V and 0 bases from J, the junction kept 0 bases outside the gene matches. The CDR3 loop spans 15 amino acids. Germline values: CDR1 MNHNS, CDR2 SASEGT. The CDR3 region is CASSEGTGGSYEQYF. The CDR3 nucleotides are TGTGCCAGCAGTGAAGGGACAGGGGGCTCCTACGAGCAGTACTTC.

The chain combines TRBV4-1 with TRBJ2-5; no clear D. This CDR3 has 13 residues. Looked up from germline, CDR1 is MGHRA and CDR2 is YSYEKL. The V end lost 10 bases, the J end lost 1 base, and 13 bases lay between the germline ends. The CDR3 DNA reads TGCGCCACCTCCCGGCTAACCCAAGAGACCCAGTACTTC. It yields the protein CATSRLTQETQYF.

Within the sample, this clone is medium-sized (0.01 to 0.1%). The chain uses TRBV6-6 and TRBJ2-1; D remains ambiguous. V gave up 4 bases and J gave up 9 bases, with 10 bases separating them. Germline lookup yields CDR1 MNHNY and CDR2 SVGAGI (reference sequence). This CDR3 is 12 amino acids long. In nucleotides, the CDR3 is TGTGCCAGCAGTTTGCCCGGTGGTGAGCAGTTCTTC. As protein: CASSLPGGEQFF.

As regards this clone: This may stem from a read error, because a much larger clone lies one nucleotide away. The chain uses TRBV16 and TRBJ2-7, with TRBD2 identical over 7 bases. This CDR3 contains 16 residues. Germline values: CDR1 KGHSY, CDR2 FQNENV. V was pared by 4 bases and J by 3 bases, with 12 bases of the junction left unmatched. DNA for the CDR3: TGTGCCAGCAGCCGTGGGGTGGTAGCGGGCCTCTACGAGCAGTACTTC. This codes for CASSRGVVAGLYEQYF.

This chain links TRBV29-1 with TRBJ1-2; D unresolved. Trimming shortened V by 4 bases and J by 8 bases, and 14 bases separated the two germline ends. The CDR3 is 12 amino acids. The germline V gene encodes CDR1 SQVTM and CDR2 ANQGSEA. CDR3 nucleotide sequence: TGCAGCGTTGTGTTACGAGAATTCGGCTACACCTTC. Translation gives CSVVLREFGYTF.

V gene TRBV11-2 combines with J gene TRBJ2-3; TRBD2 might be the D (5 bases). CDR1 is SGHAT, CDR2 FQNNGV, per germline. V gave up 5 bases and J gave up 3 bases, with 18 bases separating them. The CDR3 is made up of 16 amino acids. DNA for the CDR3: TGTGCCAGCAGCCGCCGGGGAGTCATTATGACAGATACGCAGTATTTT. This sequence encodes CASSRRGVIMTDTQYF.

The rearrangement uses TRBV5-1 and TRBJ1-2, with D tentatively TRBD1 (5 bases). CDR1 is SGHRS, CDR2 YFSETQ, per germline. The CDR3 runs 14 residues. V shed 1 base and J shed 1 base, with 8 bases lying between them. The CDR3 DNA follows: TGCGCCAGCAGCTTGACAGGCCTTAACTATGGCTACACCTTC. Its translation: CASSLTGLNYGYTF.

The chain uses TRBV28 and TRBJ2-5; tentatively, D is TRBD1 (6 bases). Trimming removed 5 bases at V and 1 base at J, with 14 bases between. The CDR3 loop spans 15 amino acids. Per germline, CDR1 MDHEN and CDR2 SYDVKM. The CDR3 DNA sequence: TGTGCCAGCAGTCCAAGCTTGGACAGCCAAGAGACCCAGTACTTC. Translated, it gives CASSPSLDSQETQYF.

The chain recombines TRBV19 with TRBJ2-6; 8 bases line up with TRBD1. V shed 5 bases, J shed 0 bases, and the junction held 15 bases outside the gene matches. Germline V lookup: CDR1 LNHDA, CDR2 SQIVND (reference sequence). The CDR3 runs to 20 residues. The CDR3: CASSRIQGVGRFSGANVLTF. CDR3 bases: TGTGCCAGTAGTCGTATACAGGGGGTTGGACGCTTCTCTGGGGCCAACGTCCTGACTTTC.

This clone has only a few counts. The chain has TRBV7-9 and TRBJ2-3, with 7 nucleotides matching TRBD2. The length of the CDR3 is 14 residues. After removal of 5 bases from V and 4 bases from J, the junction contained 6 bases not matched to a gene. Per the germline V gene, CDR1 is SEHNR and CDR2 is FQNEAQ (reference sequence). The CDR3 region has the DNA TGTGCCAGCAGCCCTCGACTAGCCCCAGATACGCAGTATTTT. It encodes CASSPRLAPDTQYF.

This sequence joins TRBV9 and TRBJ2-7; TRBD2 agrees at 10 bases. Germline loops: CDR1 SGDLS, CDR2 YYNGEE. The CDR3 totals 15 residues. Trimming cost V 1 base and J 5 bases; bases outside gene matches: 6. The CDR3 loop is CASSVTSGRVDEQYF. CDR3 nucleotide sequence: TGTGCCAGCAGCGTAACCAGCGGGAGGGTCGACGAGCAGTACTTC.

The chain uses TRBV7-9 and TRBJ2-3, with 10 bases identical to TRBD2. The CDR3 contains 15 residues. V shed 7 bases and J 4 bases; nucleotides not matched to a gene: 8. From germline, CDR1 is SEHNR and CDR2 FQNEAQ (reference sequence). CDR3 nucleotides: TGTGCCAGCAAGATGCTAGCGGGAGTTCCAGATACGCAGTATTTT. It yields the protein CASKMLAGVPDTQYF.

The chain joins TRBV5-6 to TRBJ2-3; D gene ambiguous. Trimming removed 4 bases at V and 8 bases at J, with 8 bases between. CDR1 SGHDT and CDR2 YYEEEE come from the germline V gene. CDR3 size: 11 residues. CDR3 nucleotides: TGTGCCAGCAGCCAAACGGGTACGCAGTATTTT. This translates into CASSQTGTQYF.

The CDR3: CASSLDPRLAGVSDEQYF. The CDR3 DNA sequence: TGTGCCAGCAGCTTAGATCCCCGACTAGCGGGAGTAAGCGACGAGCAGTACTTC. The chain uses TRBV11-2 and TRBJ2-7; 12 bases align to TRBD2. The CDR3 is made up of 18 amino acids. V lost 0 bases to trimming and J lost 5 bases; unmatched junction nucleotides: 11. CDR1 and CDR2 from the germline V gene are SGHAT and FQNNGV.

This clone was picked up a small number of times. The chain uses TRBV25-1 and TRBJ2-5; D not certain. This CDR3 contains 11 residues. V was shortened by 3 bases and J by 5 bases, with 4 bases between the two germline ends. In germline, CDR1 is MGHDK, CDR2 SYGVNS. The CDR3 sequence is CASSDWETQYF. The CDR3 nucleotides read TGTGCCAGCAGTGACTGGGAGACCCAGTACTTC.

This clone came up a few times. The gene calls are TRBV7-8 and TRBJ1-2; a weak D match, TRBD1 (6 bases). V was pared by 5 bases and J by 7 bases, with 20 bases between. CDR1 SGHVS and CDR2 FQNEAQ come from the germline V gene. CDR3 length: 15 residues. The CDR3 DNA sequence: TGTGCCAGCAGCAAAGGCAGGAACAGGGTTTTTGGCTACACCTTC. Its protein is CASSKGRNRVFGYTF.

The V and J genes are TRBV5-1 and TRBJ2-7, with D hard to call. V lost 0 bases, J lost 0 bases, and 7 bases lay in between. CDR1 and CDR2 from the germline V gene are SGHRS and YFSETQ. CDR3 length: 14 residues. The CDR3 DNA is TGCGCCAGCAGCTTGGTTACGGACTCCTACGAGCAGTACTTC. It codes for CASSLVTDSYEQYF.

V is TRBV28 and J is TRBJ2-5; D gene uncertain. The CDR3 length is 11 residues. The V gene's germline CDR1 is MDHEN and CDR2 SYDVKM. V gave up 5 bases and J gave up 0 bases, with 1 base separating them. The DNA for the CDR3 is TGTGCCAGCAGTAACCAAGAGACCCAGTACTTC. This sequence encodes CASSNQETQYF.

V gene TRBV13 combines with J gene TRBJ2-7; TRBD2 agrees at 14 bases. Per the germline V gene, CDR1 is PRHDT and CDR2 is FYEKMQ (reference sequence). This CDR3 comprises 17 residues. Unmatched junction bases numbered 6, after V lost 5 bases and J lost 0 bases. CDR3 nucleotides: TGTGCCAGCAGCGGGGGACTAGCGGGAGCGGCCTCCTACGAGCAGTACTTC. Its translation is CASSGGLAGAASYEQYF.

This clone appeared many times. The chain carries TRBV6-4 and TRBJ2-6; perhaps TRBD1 as D (5 bases). Trimming shortened V by 0 bases and J by 0 bases, and 6 bases separated the two germline ends. The V gene's germline CDR1 is MRHNA and CDR2 SNTAGT. This CDR3 is built from 16 residues. This CDR3 reads CASSDSTVSGANVLTF. As DNA, the CDR3 is TGTGCCAGCAGTGACTCGACAGTCTCTGGGGCCAACGTCCTGACTTTC.

V gene TRBV15 combines with J gene TRBJ1-5; D not resolved. V shed 0 bases and J shed 0 bases, with 6 bases lying between them. Germline CDR1 LNHNV, CDR2 YYDKDF (reference sequence). This CDR3 has 15 amino acids. The CDR3 region is CATSRDHYSNQPQHF. CDR3 DNA: TGTGCCACCAGCAGAGATCACTATAGCAATCAGCCCCAGCATTTT.

The chain uses TRBV4-2 and TRBJ2-2; 10 bases are shared with TRBD2. The CDR3 is 19 amino acids. The germline V gene encodes CDR1 LGHNA and CDR2 YNFKEQ. After removal of 0 bases from V and 3 bases from J, the junction contained 10 bases not matched to a gene. DNA of the CDR3: TGTGCCAGCAGCCAAGATAGGAGTAGCGGGGGGATTCACACCGGGGAGCTGTTTTTT. Translated, it gives CASSQDRSSGGIHTGELFF.

The rearrangement joins TRBV5-1 to TRBJ2-7; 7 bases line up with TRBD1. The germline V gene has CDR1 SGHRS and CDR2 YFSETQ. With V trimmed by 6 bases and J by 4 bases, 13 bases remained unmatched. The CDR3 length is 15 residues. The DNA of the CDR3 is TGCGCCAGCAATCTACTACAGGGGACAACTTACGAGCAGTACTTC. It specifies CASNLLQGTTYEQYF.

This clone came up a few times. The CDR3 nucleotides are TGCGCCAGCCAGACTGATCCATCTGGGGCCAACGTCCTGACTTTC. It encodes CASQTDPSGANVLTF. The rearrangement joins TRBV5-1 to TRBJ2-6; D uncertain. Trimming took off 7 bases at V and 1 base at J, with 12 bases between the two ends. This CDR3 region has 15 residues. CDR1 SGHRS and CDR2 YFSETQ come from the germline V gene.

This chain connects TRBV29-1 to TRBJ2-7; the match to TRBD2 covers 8 bases. Germline values: CDR1 SQVTM, CDR2 ANQGSEA. V shed 1 base, J shed 2 bases, and the junction held 4 bases outside the gene matches. This CDR3 has 14 amino acids. The CDR3 loop reads CSVEGAGGPYEQYF. CDR3 nucleotides: TGCAGCGTTGAAGGCGCGGGAGGCCCCTACGAGCAGTACTTC.